Each of the 21 T cell receptor beta chains below was sequenced from the same sample in a study of cytomegalovirus exposure and HLA in healthy donors. The PCR contained 60 Vbeta and 13 Jbeta primers. Some clones are missing from TCRdb's copy, which holds only in-frame ones; the method was immunoSEQ multiplex PCR. The sample lists about 120,000 clones; less than 80% were seen once. The specimen sequenced was PBMCs. These receptors were collected from a young man in good health and CMV-seronegative.

The chain uses TRBV19 and TRBJ1-2, with D uncertain. Germline V lookup: CDR1 LNHDA, CDR2 SQIVND (reference sequence). V was pared by 3 bases and J by 4 bases, with 9 bases between. This CDR3 spans 13 amino acids. CDR3 in amino acids: CASSIHSFYGYTF. The CDR3 nucleotides are TGTGCCAGTAGTATCCACAGCTTCTATGGCTACACCTTC.

This clone was picked up a small number of times. The CDR3 loop is CASSGYDRYRGLAPLHF. In nucleotides, the CDR3 is TGTGCCAGCAGCGGTTACGACAGGTACAGAGGACTGGCACCCCTCCACTTT. The V call is TRBV5-4, the J call TRBJ1-6; weak D call: TRBD1 (6 bases). CDR1 and CDR2 (germline): SGHNT, YYREEE (reference sequence). This CDR3 contains 17 residues. V lost 4 bases, J lost 11 bases, and 25 bases lay in between.

The rearrangement joins TRBV5-4 to TRBJ1-2, with D perhaps matching TRBD1 (5 bases). The CDR3 covers 16 residues. V gave up 4 bases and J gave up 7 bases, with 23 bases separating them. The germline V gene has CDR1 SGHNT and CDR2 YYREEE (reference sequence). The CDR3 DNA follows: TGTGCCAGCAGCCCTCCTTCGTATTGGGGGGAGGCTGGCTACACCTTC. This translates into CASSPPSYWGEAGYTF.

This chain uses TRBV27 with TRBJ2-1; 7 nucleotides line up with TRBD1. V dropped 7 bases and J dropped 8; count of bases not matched to a gene: 11. The CDR3 loop spans 14 amino acids. Germline V gene data show CDR1 as MNHEY and CDR2 as SMNVEV (reference sequence). The DNA for the CDR3 is TGTGCCAGCAACCGGGACAGCACTTACCATGAGCAGTTCTTC. This encodes CASNRDSTYHEQFF.

J is TRBJ1-2 and V is TRBV5-1; D uncertain. The CDR3 loop spans 14 amino acids. With 0 bases removed from V and 6 bases from J, the gap between germline ends came to 12 bases. CDR1 is SGHRS and CDR2 is YFSETQ in the germline V gene. CDR3 residues: CASSLGDIVNGYTF. CDR3 DNA sequence: TGCGCCAGCAGCTTGGGCGACATCGTCAATGGCTACACCTTC.

This clone showed up just a few times. V gene TRBV4-1 combines with J gene TRBJ2-2, with a weak D call TRBD2 (6 bases). The CDR3 runs to 14 residues. Germline-derived CDR1 and CDR2 are MGHRA and YSYEKL. V lost 3 bases and J lost 8, with 13 bases in between. The CDR3 here is CASSQMGGVGELFF. The CDR3 DNA follows: TGCGCCAGCAGCCAGATGGGGGGAGTGGGGGAGCTGTTTTTT.

The chain carries TRBV5-4 and TRBJ2-7, with 7 bases fitting TRBD1. The junction had 4 bases not matched to a gene; V was cut back by 4 bases and J by 0 bases. This CDR3 is 14 amino acids long. The V gene's germline CDR1 is SGHNT and CDR2 YYREEE (reference sequence). In nucleotides, the CDR3 is TGTGCCAGCAGCCCGACAGGGTACTCCTACGAGCAGTACTTC. Translated, it gives CASSPTGYSYEQYF. The full variable domain, its missing parts supplied by reference TRBV5-4 and TRBJ2-7, is ETGVTQSPTHLIKTRGQQVTLRCSSQSGHNTVSWYQQALGQGPQFIFQYYREEENGRGNFPPRFSGLQFPNYSSELNVNALELDDSALYLCASSPTGYSYEQYFGPGTRLTVT.

The rearrangement joins TRBV27 to TRBJ1-4, with TRBD1 identical over 7 bases. This CDR3 has 15 amino acids. The junction had 3 bases not matched to a gene; V was cut back by 1 base and J by 4 bases. Germline CDR1 is MNHEY and CDR2 is SMNVEV (reference sequence). The CDR3 region is CASSLFGTDNEKLFF. CDR3 coding DNA: TGTGCCAGCAGTTTATTCGGGACAGATAATGAAAAACTGTTTTTT.

V gene TRBV18 combines with J gene TRBJ1-2; D call uncertain. This CDR3 has 15 amino acids. V lost 3 bases and J 5 bases, leaving 16 bases between the germline ends. CDR1 is KGHSH, CDR2 LQKENI, per germline. The CDR3 sequence is CASSPSARVEYGYTF. The CDR3 DNA reads as TGTGCCAGCTCACCTTCCGCGAGAGTAGAGTATGGCTACACCTTC.

The chain uses TRBV5-6 and TRBJ1-4; possible D gene TRBD1, 5 bases. The V and J ends lost 0 bases and 4 bases respectively, with 16 bases between them. The CDR3 is 17 residues long. CDR1 SGHDT and CDR2 YYEEEE come from the germline V gene. The CDR3 region is CASSLEGRAWGNEKLFF. For the CDR3, the DNA is TGTGCCAGCAGCTTGGAAGGCAGGGCCTGGGGTAATGAAAAACTGTTTTTT.

This sequence joins TRBV11-2 and TRBJ1-1; 8 positions match TRBD1. The CDR3 length is 16 residues. V lost 3 bases and J lost 1; bases outside the gene matches: 7. Germline V gives CDR1 SGHAT, CDR2 FQNNGV. CDR3 bases: TGTGCCAGCAGCTTGATGGGGACAGGAGAGAACACTGAAGCTTTCTTT. This encodes CASSLMGTGENTEAFF. Drawing the rest from reference TRBV11-2 and TRBJ1-1, the complete variable domain is EAGVAQSPRYKIIEKRQSVAFWCNPISGHATLYWYQQILGQGPKLLIQFQNNGVVDDSQLPKDRFSAERLKGVDSTLKIQPAKLEDSAVYLCASSLMGTGENTEAFFGQGTRLTVV.

This clone was observed a single time. V gene TRBV5-1 combines with J gene TRBJ1-2; weak D call: TRBD1 (5 bases). The CDR3 totals 12 residues. Trimming left V 1 base short and J 8 bases short, with 9 bases between. Germline V CDR1 and CDR2: SGHRS, YFSETQ. CDR3 protein: CASSLTGVGYTF. The CDR3 bases are TGCGCCAGCAGCTTGACAGGTGTAGGCTACACCTTC.

This clone was seen more than once but under ten times. At one end the junction does not follow the germline gene, possibly because of a read error. The rearrangement links TRBV7-9 to TRBJ2-2, with 13 bases identical to TRBD2. The germline gives CDR1 SEHNR, CDR2 FQNEAQ (reference sequence). The CDR3 is made up of 17 amino acids. This chain's CDR3 is CSSSLAGTSGDTGELFF. Here the CDR3 DNA reads TGTTCCAGCAGCTTAGCGGGGACTAGCGGGGACACCGGGGAGCTGTTTTTT.

This clone came up a few times. The chain joins TRBV2 to TRBJ1-1; 7 nucleotides align to TRBD1. Germline V gene lookup returns CDR1 SNHLY and CDR2 FYNNEI. After removal of 6 bases from V and 5 bases from J, the junction contained 9 bases not matched to a gene. The CDR3 has 14 amino acids. Here the CDR3 reads CASSYDREWTEAFF. The CDR3 DNA follows: TGTGCCAGCAGCTATGACAGGGAGTGGACTGAAGCTTTCTTT.

The genes are TRBV5-1 and TRBJ1-1; 7 bases match TRBD1. The CDR3 has 15 residues. The germline V gene encodes CDR1 SGHRS and CDR2 YFSETQ. V was clipped by 2 bases and J by 1 base; unmatched bases: 5. The CDR3 coding sequence is TGCGCCAGCAGCTTACAGGGGAGAACGAACACTGAAGCTTTCTTT. This encodes CASSLQGRTNTEAFF.

The chain combines TRBV7-2 with TRBJ2-5; no firm D call. The CDR3 contains 13 residues. Germline CDR1 reads SGHTA; CDR2 reads FQGNSA. V was trimmed by 1 base and J by 5 bases, leaving 8 bases between them. CDR3: CASSLDPAETQYF. CDR3 sequence (DNA): TGTGCCAGCAGCTTAGACCCCGCGGAGACCCAGTACTTC.

This clone appeared once. Compared with germline, one end of the junction differs, possibly owing to a read error. The chain recombines TRBV4-1 with TRBJ1-2; D not resolved. Germline V gene data show CDR1 as MGHRA and CDR2 as YSYEKL. The CDR3 totals 17 residues. The CDR3 reads CASSQLGRAGPNYGYTF. The CDR3 bases are TGCGCCAGCAGCCAACTTGGCCGGGCGGGCCCTAATTATGGCTACACCTTC.

This chain connects TRBV6-1 to TRBJ2-1; D is uncertain. V lost 8 bases and J lost 6, with 14 bases in between. CDR3 length: 13 amino acids. Germline V gene lookup returns CDR1 MNHNS and CDR2 SASEGT. For the CDR3, the DNA is TGTGCCAGCCTGGCGAGGCTGACCAATGAGCAGTTCTTC. It translates to CASLARLTNEQFF.

This clone was counted a few times. A read error may produce the germline difference seen at one junction end. The chain joins TRBV7-7 to TRBJ2-5; no clear D gene. The CDR3 is 15 residues long. Germline V gene lookup returns CDR1 SSHAT and CDR2 FNYEAQ (reference sequence). The CDR3 loop is CASSLVQSGRETQYF. The CDR3 nucleotides are TGTGCTAGCAGCTTAGTACAGTCAGGCAGAGAGACCCAGTACTTC.

This clone was observed a few times. J is TRBJ2-1 and V is TRBV9; unclear D gene. Germline CDR1 SGDLS, CDR2 YYNGEE. This CDR3 has 15 residues. Trimming took 0 bases from V and 1 from J, leaving 8 bases between them. This CDR3 is CASSVGSASYNEQFF. Here the CDR3 DNA reads TGTGCCAGCAGCGTAGGGTCTGCGTCCTACAATGAGCAGTTCTTC.

The chain joins TRBV6-5 to TRBJ1-2; TRBD1 aligns across 7 bases. With 4 bases clipped from V and 6 bases from J, the junction kept 5 bases outside the gene matches. The germline V gene encodes CDR1 MNHEY and CDR2 SVGAGI. The CDR3 is 13 residues long. In nucleotides, the CDR3 is TGTGCCAGCAGTTTTCTCGACAGGGATGGCTACACCTTC. Translating gives CASSFLDRDGYTF.